This T cell receptor (beta chain) appears in the sequencing data of a study of beta chain features in type 1 diabetes. Findings of the study overall: The naive, central memory and Treg TCRB repertoires looked more alike in patients than they did in healthy donors. VDJ junctions from type 1 diabetes patients carried fewer insertions and larger deletions. PCR could preferentially amplify shorter templates, alike in patients and controls. Type 1 diabetes patients showed a moderate but significant shortening of TCRB CDR3s in all four CD4+ subsets.

The ends were cut back, 6 bases at V and 4 bases at J, with 11 bases in the middle. The CDR3 sequence is 13 residues long. Germline V gene sequence: CDR1 LNHDA, CDR2 SQIVND (reference sequence). Concerning this clone: What it binds is not known.

Sequencing targeted expressed TCRB transcripts, as all isolated RNA had been reverse transcribed. The assay was immunoSEQ multiplex PCR, and TCRdb's table has in-frame clones only and misses some. The table lists around 710,000 clones, 12% of them singletons. Purity exceeding 98% was reached by all sorted populations. Material: naive CD4+ T cells from blood. This chain connects TRBV19 to TRBJ2-3; unclear D gene. This clonotype was sampled from a man in his thirties or forties with type 1 diabetes. The CDR3 DNA reads TGTGCCAGTAGCCCAGACCCTCCAGATACGCAGTATTTT. Its protein product is CASSPDPPDTQYF.